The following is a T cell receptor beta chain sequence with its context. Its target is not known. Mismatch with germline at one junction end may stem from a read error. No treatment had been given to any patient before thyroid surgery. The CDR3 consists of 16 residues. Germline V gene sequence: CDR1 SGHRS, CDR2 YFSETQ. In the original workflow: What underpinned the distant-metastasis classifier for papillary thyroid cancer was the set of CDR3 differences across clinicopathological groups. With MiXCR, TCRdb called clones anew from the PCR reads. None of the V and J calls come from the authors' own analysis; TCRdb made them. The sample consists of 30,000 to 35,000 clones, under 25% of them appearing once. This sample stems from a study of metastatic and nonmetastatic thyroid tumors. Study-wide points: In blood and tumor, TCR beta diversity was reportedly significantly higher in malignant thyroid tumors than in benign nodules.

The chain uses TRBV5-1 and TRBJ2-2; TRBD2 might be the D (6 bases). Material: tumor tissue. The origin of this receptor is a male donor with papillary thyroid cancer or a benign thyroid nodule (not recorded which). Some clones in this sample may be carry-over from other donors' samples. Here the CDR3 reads CASSLVRGMNTGELFF. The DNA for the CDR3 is TGCGCCAGCAGCTTGGTACGCGGGATGAACACCGGTGAGCTGTTTTTT. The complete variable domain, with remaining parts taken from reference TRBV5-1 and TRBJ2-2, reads KAGVTQTPRYLIKTRGQQVTLSCSPISGHRSVSWYQQTPGQGLQFLFEYFSETQRNKGNFPGRFSGRQFSNSRSEMNVSTLELGDSALYLCASSLVRGMNTGELFFGEGSRLTVL.